This is a list of T cell receptor beta chains from one sample in a study of T-cell reconstitution after alpha-beta-depleted transplantation in children. Each CDR3 protein gets one entry after TCRdb re-called the PCR reads with MiXCR. This sample has 330,000 or so distinct CDR3 sequences, with 7.5% to 9% found just once. The input for sequencing was peripheral blood, taken 360 days after TCRalphabeta/CD19-depleted stem cell transplant. Every receptor here comes from a female patient aged 2-9 years who had a stem cell transplant for Fanconi anemia, so the T cells may come from the graft donor. CDR3s include the opening cysteine and the closing phenylalanine or tryptophan. A D gene is named only where the DNA matches it firmly.

TRBV5-1	TRBJ2-1	TRBD2	CASSRSRTSGGVLRQFF
TRBV4-3	TRBJ2-2	NA	CASSQDLRGHGELFF
TRBV5-1	TRBJ1-1	NA	CASSLQGTEAFF
TRBV7-2	TRBJ1-2	NA	CASSLDPINYGYTF
TRBV20-1	TRBJ2-5	NA	CSARWSGAETQYF
TRBV6-5	TRBJ1-2	NA	CASSRTPNYGYTF
TRBV28	TRBJ1-1	TRBD1	CASSNRGWNTEAFF
TRBV5-1	TRBJ2-5	NA	CASSLDVQETQYF
TRBV6-5	TRBJ2-7	NA	CASSYLGGGASFYEQYF
TRBV5-1	TRBJ1-1	NA	CASSLDEGTEAFF
TRBV7-3	TRBJ2-2	NA	CASSLARVSGELFF
TRBV7-9	TRBJ2-5	NA	CASSPNWDLQETQYF
TRBV7-3	TRBJ2-6	NA	CASSEPGANVLTF
TRBV7-2	TRBJ1-5	NA	CASSLGTRLYQPQHF
TRBV10-3	TRBJ2-2	NA	CAIPGQSGTNTGELFF
TRBV7-2	TRBJ2-2	NA	CASSLSLASGELFF
TRBV7-2	TRBJ1-6	TRBD1	CASSLRDRYSPLHF
TRBV5-1	TRBJ1-1	NA	CASATGSLTEAFF
TRBV7-3	TRBJ2-3	TRBD2	CASSLEAMGLGSTDTQYF
TRBV4-3	TRBJ2-3	TRBD2	CASSHIAGVVDTQYF
TRBV6-2/TRBV6-3	TRBJ2-1	TRBD2	CASIRTSGKLHNEQFF
TRBV7-2	TRBJ2-2	NA	CASKLNRVGELFF
TRBV28	TRBJ2-5	NA	CASSPLQSSAETQYF
TRBV12-3/TRBV12-4	TRBJ1-4	NA	CASSSQGRGEDEKLFF
TRBV7-9	TRBJ1-2	NA	CASSWGLRGNYYGYTF
TRBV5-1	TRBJ1-2	NA	CASGRGNYGYTF
TRBV12-3/TRBV12-4	TRBJ2-1	NA	CASSLQPSARSYNEQFF
TRBV28	TRBJ2-3	NA	CASSLNLPGTSTDTQYF
TRBV7-8	TRBJ2-2	TRBD2	CASSRRLAANTGELFF
TRBV18	TRBJ1-4	NA	CASSPASGEDYQKLFF
TRBV20-1	TRBJ2-2	NA	CSATPQGYTGELFF
TRBV28	TRBJ2-1	NA	CASTPVRGPNNEQFF